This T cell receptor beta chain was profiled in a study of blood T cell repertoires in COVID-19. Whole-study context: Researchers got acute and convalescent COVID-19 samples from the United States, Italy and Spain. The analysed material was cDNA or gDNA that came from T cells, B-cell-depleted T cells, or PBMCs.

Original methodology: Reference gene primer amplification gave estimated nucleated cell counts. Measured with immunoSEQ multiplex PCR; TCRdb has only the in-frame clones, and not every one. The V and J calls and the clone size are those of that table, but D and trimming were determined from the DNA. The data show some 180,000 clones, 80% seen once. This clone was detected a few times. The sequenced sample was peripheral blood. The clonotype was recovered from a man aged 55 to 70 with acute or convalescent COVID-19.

The DNA for the CDR3 is TGTGCCAGCAGCGTAGGCCCCAAGGGGGCTCTAGGAAACACCATATATTTT. Translating it yields CASSVGPKGALGNTIYF. The rearrangement links TRBV9 to TRBJ1-3, with 7 bases lining up with TRBD1. From germline, CDR1 is SGDLS and CDR2 YYNGEE. This CDR3 has 17 amino acids. Trimming cost V 0 bases and J 4 bases; bases outside gene matches: 10.